This passage covers 24 T cell receptor beta chains from one sample sequenced in a study of shared clonotypes between healthy human individuals. Naive CD8 isolation took CD45RO-negative cells positively selected for CCR7 and excluded terminally differentiated effector memory CD45RA+ cells. TCRdb's table, derived via immunoSEQ multiplex PCR, lists solely in-frame clones and lacks some. The data contain hundreds of thousands of clones, approximately 96% of them seen just once; the ten biggest clones take up 0.11%. The sequenced sample was naive CD8+ T cells sorted from blood. The receptors stem from a woman in her twenties or thirties in good health.

The rearrangement uses TRBV27 and TRBJ1-5; 7 nucleotides line up with TRBD1. Germline-derived CDR1 and CDR2 are MNHEY and SMNVEV (reference sequence). Germline trimming cut 6 bases from V and 3 bases from J; bases unmatched to any gene: 2. This CDR3 is built from 13 residues. The CDR3 DNA is TGTGCCAGCAGGACAGGGTCCAATCAGCCCCAGCATTTT. Encoded protein: CASRTGSNQPQHF.

The rearrangement uses TRBV7-8 and TRBJ2-2; D possibly corresponds to TRBD2 (5 bases). V was clipped by 5 bases and J by 4 bases, with 14 bases between them. This CDR3 spans 15 amino acids. Germline values: CDR1 SGHVS, CDR2 FQNEAQ. The CDR3, as DNA: TGTGCCAGCAGCCCGAGTTTCGGGGTCACCGGGGAGCTGTTTTTT. This codes for CASSPSFGVTGELFF.

This clone came up once. The chain joins TRBV7-9 to TRBJ2-7; 7 nucleotides line up with TRBD2. This CDR3 has 13 amino acids. Germline CDR1 and CDR2: SEHNR and FQNEAQ (reference sequence). The J segment lost 7 bases and the V segment lost 7 bases, leaving 10 bases of the junction unmatched. CDR3 in amino acids: CASMEGGPGEQYF. CDR3 nucleotide sequence: TGTGCCAGCATGGAGGGAGGGCCGGGGGAGCAGTACTTC.

V usage is TRBV5-4 and J usage is TRBJ2-7; D not certain. The CDR3 sequence is 13 residues long. Trimming took 0 bases from V and 3 from J, leaving 7 bases between them. Germline-derived CDR1 and CDR2 are SGHNT and YYREEE (reference sequence). CDR3 amino acids: CASSLGVDYEQYF. The CDR3 nucleotides are TGTGCCAGCAGCTTGGGGGTTGACTACGAGCAGTACTTC. The complete variable domain, with remaining parts taken from reference TRBV5-4 and TRBJ2-7, reads ETGVTQSPTHLIKTRGQQVTLRCSSQSGHNTVSWYQQALGQGPQFIFQYYREEENGRGNFPPRFSGLQFPNYSSELNVNALELDDSALYLCASSLGVDYEQYFGPGTRLTVT.

The chain links TRBV25-1 to TRBJ2-1; 8 bases are a match to TRBD2. The CDR3 sequence is 16 residues long. Per germline, CDR1 MGHDK and CDR2 SYGVNS. Trimming removed 4 bases from V and 4 bases from J; junction bases left unmatched: 9. The chain's CDR3 is CASSARAGAPYNEQFF. The CDR3 DNA is TGTGCCAGCAGTGCCCGAGCGGGGGCCCCATACAATGAGCAGTTCTTC. The whole variable domain, remainder taken from reference TRBV25-1 and TRBJ2-1, is EADIYQTPRYLVIGTGKKITLECSQTMGHDKMYWYQQDPGMELHLIHYSYGVNSTEKGDLSSESTVSRIRTEHFPLTLESARPSHTSQYLCASSARAGAPYNEQFFGPGTRLTVL.

The V and J genes are TRBV27 and TRBJ1-2; maybe TRBD1 (5 bases). CDR1 is MNHEY and CDR2 is SMNVEV in the germline V gene (reference sequence). The CDR3 contains 13 residues. V lost 3 bases and J lost 4, with 9 bases in between. The CDR3 here is CASSLERGYGYTF. In DNA form, the CDR3 reads TGTGCCAGCAGTTTGGAAAGGGGCTATGGCTACACCTTC.

J is TRBJ1-4 and V is TRBV5-6; 9 bases match TRBD1. With V trimmed by 3 bases and J by 0 bases, 6 bases remained unmatched. The CDR3 totals 17 residues. Germline CDR1 and CDR2: SGHDT and YYEEEE. CDR3 sequence reads: CASSSTGGSATNEKLFF. CDR3 DNA: TGTGCCAGCAGCTCGACAGGGGGGTCTGCAACTAATGAAAAACTGTTTTTT.

The chain has TRBV2 and TRBJ2-5; tentatively, D is TRBD2 (6 bases). Judging by the DNA end, TRBJ2-7 fits better; the J call may be wrong. Per germline, CDR1 SNHLY and CDR2 FYNNEI. This CDR3 is 13 amino acids long. CDR3 bases: TGTGCCAGCAGTCTTACTAGCCGCTACGAGCAGTACTTC. It codes for CASSLTSRYEQYF.

This clone was counted once. CDR3 bases: TGCGCCAGCAGCCAAGATTTCGGCGAGCAGTACTTC. Amino acids: CASSQDFGEQYF. The chain uses TRBV4-1 and TRBJ2-5, with D uncertain. The last part of the DNA fits TRBJ2-7 better; the J call may be wrong. This CDR3 has 12 amino acids. Germline V gene data show CDR1 as MGHRA and CDR2 as YSYEKL.

For this clone: This sample also contains other DNA sequences that code for the same CDR3. The chain combines TRBV28 with TRBJ1-1; 8 bases match TRBD1. The trim removed 3 bases at V and 0 bases at J, leaving 3 bases unmatched. The germline CDR1 and CDR2 sequences are MDHEN and SYDVKM. The CDR3 covers 15 residues. The chain's CDR3 is CASSLYRGMNTEAFF. The DNA of the CDR3 is TGTGCCAGCAGTTTGTACAGGGGGATGAACACTGAAGCTTTCTTT.

V is TRBV4-2 and J is TRBJ2-1; TRBD2 matches 8 bases. CDR3 length: 17 amino acids. V trimming: 0 bases; J trimming: 3 bases; junction bases outside the gene matches: 7. From germline, CDR1 is LGHNA and CDR2 YNFKEQ. This chain's CDR3 is CASSQDLTSANYNEQFF. CDR3 DNA: TGTGCCAGCAGCCAAGATCTGACTAGCGCAAACTACAATGAGCAGTTCTTC.

The chain employs TRBV2 and TRBJ2-3; D is unclear. V lost 6 bases and J lost 3, with 19 bases in between. Per the germline V gene, CDR1 is SNHLY and CDR2 is FYNNEI. The CDR3 spans 16 residues. This CDR3 reads CASSPRPTRQTDTQYF. The CDR3 DNA reads as TGTGCCAGCAGCCCAAGACCCACCCGCCAGACAGATACGCAGTATTTT.

A word on this clone: Compared with germline, one end of the junction differs, possibly owing to a read error. This chain joins TRBV5-4 and TRBJ1-1; D not certain. This CDR3 region has 15 residues. CDR1 and CDR2 (germline): SGHNT, YYREEE (reference sequence). CDR3 region: CASRPGHFNKRVEVF. DNA of the CDR3: TGTGCCAGCCGCCCCGGCCATTTCAACAAAAGGGTTGAGGTATTT.

The chain employs TRBV27 and TRBJ2-7; maybe TRBD2 (5 bases). Germline CDR1 MNHEY, CDR2 SMNVEV (reference sequence). This CDR3 contains 14 residues. V was clipped by 2 bases and J by 2 bases, with 10 bases between them. This CDR3 is CASSLNGKPYEQYF. CDR3 sequence (DNA): TGTGCCAGCAGTTTAAACGGGAAGCCCTACGAGCAGTACTTC.

V gene TRBV9 combines with J gene TRBJ1-2; 7 bases map to TRBD1. Trimming cost V 4 bases and J 4 bases; bases outside gene matches: 10. The CDR3 has 15 amino acids. From germline, CDR1 is SGDLS and CDR2 YYNGEE. The CDR3 reads CASSPRKGAGYGYTF. The CDR3 coding sequence is TGTGCCAGCAGCCCCCGGAAGGGGGCCGGCTATGGCTACACCTTC.

The chain uses TRBV7-9 and TRBJ1-2; 8 nucleotides line up with TRBD1. The CDR3 is made up of 16 amino acids. Germline-derived CDR1 and CDR2 are SEHNR and FQNEAQ (reference sequence). Germline trimming cut 4 bases from V and 4 bases from J; bases unmatched to any gene: 11. In DNA form, the CDR3 reads TGTGCCAGCAGCTCTCGGACAGGGCGGGAGATCTATGGCTACACCTTC. This translates into CASSSRTGREIYGYTF. Combining the CDR3 with reference TRBV7-9 and TRBJ1-2 gives the whole variable domain DTGVSQNPRHKITKRGQNVTFRCDPISEHNRLYWYRQTLGQGPEFLTYFQNEAQLEKSRLLSDRFSAERPKGSFSTLEIQRTEQGDSAMYLCASSSRTGREIYGYTFGSGTRLTVV.

The CDR3 DNA reads TGTGCCAGCAGCTTGGGAGGAGGCTATGGCTACACCTTC. It codes for CASSLGGGYGYTF. This chain uses TRBV5-8 with TRBJ1-2; D gene unclear. The CDR3 length is 13 residues. Germline CDR1 is SGHTS and CDR2 is YDEGEE. Trimming left V 0 bases short and J 4 bases short, with 7 bases between.

The V and J genes are TRBV5-4 and TRBJ2-1; D call uncertain. CDR1 is SGHNT and CDR2 is YYREEE in the germline V gene (reference sequence). Trimming removed 4 bases from V and 0 bases from J, with 11 bases in between. There are 15 residues in the CDR3. The CDR3 reads CASSSVPVSYNEQFF. As DNA, the CDR3 is TGTGCCAGCAGCAGTGTCCCAGTCTCCTACAATGAGCAGTTCTTC.

This clone was counted once. CDR3 in amino acids: CASPLCRELINEQFF. CDR3 nucleotide sequence: TGTGCCAGCCCCTTATGCAGGGAACTCATCAATGAGCAGTTCTTC. V is TRBV6-4 and J is TRBJ2-1; D is perhaps TRBD1 (5 bases). CDR3 length: 15 amino acids. Germline lookup yields CDR1 MRHNA and CDR2 SNTAGT. V lost 8 bases and J lost 6, with 20 bases in between.

The CDR3 nucleotides are TGTGCCAGCAGCCAAGAGGATCTAGCGGGAGGCGAGACTGAGCAGTTCTTC. The encoded protein is CASSQEDLAGGETEQFF. The genes are TRBV4-2 and TRBJ2-1; 11 nucleotides align to TRBD2. This CDR3 has 17 residues. V was clipped by 0 bases and J by 9 bases; unmatched bases: 10. CDR1 is LGHNA and CDR2 is YNFKEQ in the germline V gene.

The rearrangement links TRBV28 to TRBJ1-2, with TRBD1 identical over 7 bases. Germline CDR1 reads MDHEN; CDR2 reads SYDVKM. The ends lost 5 bases at V and 6 bases at J; junction bases unmatched: 12. The length of the CDR3 is 15 residues. CDR3 protein: CASSITTAGGNGYTF. The CDR3 nucleotides are TGTGCCAGCAGTATCACTACGGCAGGGGGTAATGGCTACACCTTC.

This sequence joins TRBV5-1 and TRBJ2-3; D remains ambiguous. Looked up from germline, CDR1 is SGHRS and CDR2 is YFSETQ. V shed 6 bases and J shed 0 bases, with 14 bases lying between them. The CDR3 contains 15 residues. CDR3 DNA: TGCGCCAGCAATTTAGGATATACTAGCACAGATACGCAGTATTTT. As protein: CASNLGYTSTDTQYF.

The genes are TRBV7-8 and TRBJ2-7; 7 bases fit TRBD1. J lost 5 bases, V lost 5 bases, and 18 bases had no gene match. Germline CDR1 is SGHVS and CDR2 is FQNEAQ. This CDR3 has 17 amino acids. CDR3 loop: CASSRRGQRNLADEQYF. The DNA for the CDR3 is TGTGCCAGCAGCCGTCGGGGACAGCGGAACCTTGCGGACGAGCAGTACTTC.

This chain connects TRBV5-6 to TRBJ1-2; the match to TRBD1 covers 7 bases. CDR3 length equals 15 residues. Germline V gives CDR1 SGHDT, CDR2 YYEEEE. The trim removed 4 bases at V and 1 base at J, leaving 7 bases unmatched. CDR3 DNA sequence: TGTGCCAGCAGCCCCGGGACAGATTTTAACTATGGCTACACCTTC. Translating it yields CASSPGTDFNYGYTF.